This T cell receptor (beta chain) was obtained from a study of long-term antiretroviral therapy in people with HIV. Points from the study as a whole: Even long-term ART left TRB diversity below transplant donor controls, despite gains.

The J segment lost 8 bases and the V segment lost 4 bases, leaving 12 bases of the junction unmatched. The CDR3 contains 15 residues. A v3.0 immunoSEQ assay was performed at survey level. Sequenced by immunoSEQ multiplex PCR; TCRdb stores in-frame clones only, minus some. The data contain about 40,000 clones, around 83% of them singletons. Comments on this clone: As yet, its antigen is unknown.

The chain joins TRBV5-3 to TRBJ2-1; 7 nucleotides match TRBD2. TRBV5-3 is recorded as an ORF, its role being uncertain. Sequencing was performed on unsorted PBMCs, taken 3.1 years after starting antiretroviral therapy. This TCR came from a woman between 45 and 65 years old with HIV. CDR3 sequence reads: CARSRFNPRGDEQFF. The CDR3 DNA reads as TGTGCCAGAAGCCGATTCAACCCTCGGGGGGATGAGCAGTTCTTC.